These 2 T cell receptor beta chains came from one sample sequenced in a study of beta chain features in type 1 diabetes. cDNA synthesis used the whole RNA isolate, giving expressed TCRB sequences. The method was immunoSEQ multiplex PCR; TCRdb's version includes in-frame clones alone and lacks a portion of them. Of roughly 240,000 clones listed, over 65% are singletons. Sequenced input: naive CD4+ T cells from blood. The receptors were gathered from a man under 40 in good health.

The chain is built from TRBV29-1 and TRBJ2-1, with a tentative D call TRBD1 (6 bases). CDR1 and CDR2 from the germline V gene are SQVTM and ANQGSEA. The CDR3 totals 14 residues. The CDR3, as DNA: TGCAGGATTGGGGGCGGGCAGACTTACAATGAGCAGTTCTTC. Translated, it gives CRIGGGQTYNEQFF.

V usage is TRBV7-2 and J usage is TRBJ2-3; TRBD2 matches at 9 bases. Trimming took 1 base from V and 5 from J; bases not matched to a gene: 10. Germline CDR1 reads SGHTA; CDR2 reads FQGNSA. This CDR3 comprises 17 residues. CDR3 bases: TGTGCCAGCAGCTTAGTAATATCTAGCGGGGCCCGAGATACGCAGTATTTT. This gives the protein CASSLVISSGARDTQYF.